The rows below give T cell receptor beta chains drawn from one sample of a study of radiation and T cells in renal cell carcinoma. Sequencing used immunoSEQ multiplex PCR; TCRdb keeps in-frame clones, though not all of them. The sample has about 8,400 clones, around 64% seen once. The sample consisted of tumor tissue, taken from a patient whose treatment was nephrectomy without radiotherapy. These receptors came from a man in his sixties with renal cell carcinoma. Both conserved end residues are part of each CDR3. D genes are given only for firm matches. Not all rows give a size; the values are once, few, many and, for expanded clones, a class.

v_gene,j_gene,len,abundance,d_gene,CDR3aa,CDR3nt
TRBV19,TRBJ1-1,14,-,TRBD1,CASRYPGQGPEAFF,TGTGCCAGTAGGTACCCGGGACAGGGCCCTGAAGCTTTCTTT
TRBV4-2,TRBJ2-5,16,-,TRBD1,CASSQGGRGLGETQYF,TGTGCCAGCAGCCAAGGGGGCAGGGGGTTAGGAGAGACCCAGTACTTC
TRBV4-2,TRBJ1-1,16,-,-,CASSQDGSGGSTEAFF,TGTGCCAGCAGCCAAGACGGCTCGGGGGGGAGCACTGAAGCTTTCTTT
TRBV7-9,TRBJ2-5,15,few,-,CASSTRPGSQETQYF,TGTGCCAGCAGCACCCGACCAGGAAGCCAAGAGACCCAGTACTTC
TRBV7-2,TRBJ1-1,15,-,-,CASSLNQGQNTEAFF,TGTGCCAGCAGCTTAAACCAGGGACAGAACACTGAAGCTTTCTTT
TRBV7-2,TRBJ2-7,15,-,-,CASSLDGPAGWEQYF,TGTGCCAGCAGCCTAGATGGACCGGCCGGGTGGGAGCAGTACTTC
TRBV2,TRBJ1-5,14,-,-,CASRDGYSNQPQHF,TGTGCCAGCAGGGATGGGTATAGCAATCAGCCCCAGCATTTT
TRBV7-9,TRBJ2-1,14,-,-,CASSFSGTNNEQFF,TGTGCCAGCAGCTTTTCTGGGACCAACAATGAGCAGTTCTTC
TRBV7-9,TRBJ1-2,13,-,-,CASSLGTEYGYTF,TGTGCCAGCAGCTTAGGGACGGAGTATGGCTACACCTTC
TRBV27,TRBJ1-2,15,-,-,CASSPRAALNYGYTF,TGTGCCAGCAGTCCCCGGGCAGCCCTCAACTATGGCTACACCTTC
TRBV7-3,TRBJ2-2,16,-,TRBD2,CASSLNSGGPTGELFF,TGTGCCAGCAGCTTAAATAGCGGGGGCCCCACCGGGGAGCTGTTTTTT